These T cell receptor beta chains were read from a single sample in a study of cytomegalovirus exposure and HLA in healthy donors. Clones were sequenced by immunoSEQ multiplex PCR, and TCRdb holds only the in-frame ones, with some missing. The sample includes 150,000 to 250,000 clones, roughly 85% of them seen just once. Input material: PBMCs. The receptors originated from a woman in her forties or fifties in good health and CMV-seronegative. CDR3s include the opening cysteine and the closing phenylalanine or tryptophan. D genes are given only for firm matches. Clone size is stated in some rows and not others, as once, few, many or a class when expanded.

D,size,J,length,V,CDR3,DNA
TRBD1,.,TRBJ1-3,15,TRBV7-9,CASRPGQGPGNTIYF,TGTGCCAGCAGACCGGGACAGGGTCCTGGAAACACCATATATTTT
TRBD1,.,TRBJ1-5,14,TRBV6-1,CASILDRGKQPQHF,TGTGCCAGCATCCTCGACAGGGGCAAGCAGCCCCAGCATTTT
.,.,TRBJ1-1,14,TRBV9,CASSVASQNTEAFF,TGTGCCAGCAGCGTAGCTAGCCAGAACACTGAAGCTTTCTTT
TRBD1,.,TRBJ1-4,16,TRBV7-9,CASSRDRGQANEKLFF,TGTGCCAGCAGCAGGGACAGGGGGCAGGCTAATGAAAAACTGTTTTTT
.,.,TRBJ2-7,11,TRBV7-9,CASSFIYEQYF,TGTGCCAGCAGCTTTATCTACGAGCAGTACTTC
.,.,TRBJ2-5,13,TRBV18,CASSREFRETQYF,TGTGCCAGCTCGAGGGAGTTTAGGGAGACCCAGTACTTC
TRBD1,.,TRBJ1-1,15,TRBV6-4,CASSEATGGFTEAFF,TGTGCCAGCAGTGAGGCGACAGGGGGCTTTACTGAAGCTTTCTTT
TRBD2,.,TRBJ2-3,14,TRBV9,CASSGGRGTDTQYF,TGTGCCAGCAGCGGCGGGAGGGGGACAGATACGCAGTATTTT
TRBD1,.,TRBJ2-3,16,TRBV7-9,CASTKTQGAHTDTQYF,TGTGCCAGCACCAAAACCCAGGGGGCCCACACAGATACGCAGTATTTT
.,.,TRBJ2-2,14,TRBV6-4,CASSEKLDTGELFF,TGTGCCAGCAGTGAAAAACTCGATACTGGGGAGCTGTTTTTT
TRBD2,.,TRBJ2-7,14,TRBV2,CASSGAGGPHEQYF,TGTGCCAGCAGTGGGGCGGGAGGGCCGCACGAGCAGTACTTC
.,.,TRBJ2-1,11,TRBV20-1,CSASVAGGAFF,.
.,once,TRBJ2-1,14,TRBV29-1,CSVKRFSSYNEQFF,TGCAGCGTAAAGCGTTTTAGCTCCTACAATGAGCAGTTCTTC
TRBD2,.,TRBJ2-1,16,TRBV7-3,CASSPYGRSSYNEQFF,TGTGCCAGCAGCCCCTACGGGAGGAGCTCCTACAATGAGCAGTTCTTC
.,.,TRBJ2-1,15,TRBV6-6,CASKPQTGSYNEQFF,TGTGCCAGCAAGCCCCAAACAGGGTCCTACAATGAGCAGTTCTTC
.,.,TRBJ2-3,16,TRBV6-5,CASSSYPGSRGDTQYF,TGTGCCAGCAGTTCGTACCCGGGATCCCGGGGGGATACGCAGTATTTT
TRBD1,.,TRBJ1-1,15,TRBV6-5,CASRSLDRGQTEAFF,TGTGCCAGCAGATCCTTGGACAGGGGCCAAACTGAAGCTTTCTTT
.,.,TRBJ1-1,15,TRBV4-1,CASSPSGGRTTEAFF,TGCGCCAGCAGCCCTTCGGGGGGCAGGACTACTGAAGCTTTCTTT
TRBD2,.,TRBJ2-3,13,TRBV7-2,CASSFGEGDTQYF,TGTGCCAGCAGCTTTGGGGAGGGGGATACGCAGTATTTT
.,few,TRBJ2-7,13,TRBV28,CASSGQSNYEQYF,TGTGCCAGCAGTGGGCAGAGCAACTACGAGCAGTACTTC
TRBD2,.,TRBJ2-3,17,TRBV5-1,CASRVGGAGGSTDTQYF,TGCGCCAGCAGAGTTGGGGGAGCGGGAGGGAGCACAGATACGCAGTATTTT
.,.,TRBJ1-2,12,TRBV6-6,CASRRQSEGYTF,TGTGCCAGCAGAAGACAGTCAGAGGGCTACACCTTC
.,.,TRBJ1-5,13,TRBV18,CASSGGSNQPQHF,TGTGCCAGCTCAGGGGGGAGTAATCAGCCCCAGCATTTT
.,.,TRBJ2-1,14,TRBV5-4,CASTRDSSYNEQFF,TGTGCCAGCACCCGGGACTCCTCCTACAATGAGCAGTTCTTC
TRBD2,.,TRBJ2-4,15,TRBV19,CASSNRGEAKNIQYF,TGTGCCAGTAGTAATCGGGGGGAAGCCAAAAACATTCAGTACTTC
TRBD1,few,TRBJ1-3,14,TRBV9,CASSVNRGGNTIYF,TGTGCCAGCAGCGTCAACAGGGGCGGAAACACCATATATTTT
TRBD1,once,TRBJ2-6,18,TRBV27,CASSRQGPRGSGANVLTF,TGTGCCAGCAGCCGACAGGGTCCTAGGGGCTCTGGGGCCAACGTCCTGACTTTC
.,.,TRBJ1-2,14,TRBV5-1,CASSLGTTNYGYTF,TGCGCCAGCAGCTTGGGCACTACTAACTATGGCTACACCTTC
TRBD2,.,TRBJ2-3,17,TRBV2,CASSRPGLAGVRDTQYF,TGTGCCAGCAGTAGGCCGGGACTAGCGGGAGTGAGGGATACGCAGTATTTT
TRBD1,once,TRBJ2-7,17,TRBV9,CASSATPIRDRDSEQYF,TGTGCCAGCAGCGCAACCCCTATCCGGGACAGGGATAGCGAGCAGTACTTC
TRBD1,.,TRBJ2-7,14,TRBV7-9,CASSFEDRAYEQYF,TGTGCCAGCAGCTTTGAAGACAGGGCCTACGAGCAGTACTTC
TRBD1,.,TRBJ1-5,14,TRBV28,CASTLTGRNQPQHF,TGTGCCAGCACCCTGACAGGGAGAAATCAGCCCCAGCATTTT
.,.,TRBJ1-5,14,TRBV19,CASSIIPGSQPQHF,TGTGCCAGTAGTATCATACCTGGGAGTCAGCCCCAGCATTTT
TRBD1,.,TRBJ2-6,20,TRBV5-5,CASSLIFNGQGKAGANVLTF,TGTGCCAGCAGCTTGATCTTTAACGGACAGGGCAAAGCTGGGGCCAACGTCCTGACTTTC
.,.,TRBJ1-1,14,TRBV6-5,CASSYNQGNTEAFF,TGTGCCAGCAGTTACAATCAGGGGAACACTGAAGCTTTCTTT
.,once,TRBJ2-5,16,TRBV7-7,CASSLGTAPAGETQYF,TGTGCCAGCAGCTTAGGGACAGCACCCGCCGGAGAGACCCAGTACTTC
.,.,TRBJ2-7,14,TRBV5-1,CASSLAAGSYEQYF,TGCGCCAGCAGCTTGGCAGCGGGCTCCTACGAGCAGTACTTC
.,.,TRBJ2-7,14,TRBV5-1,CASSFSGTTLEQYF,TGCGCCAGCAGCTTCTCCGGGACAACCTTAGAGCAGTACTTC
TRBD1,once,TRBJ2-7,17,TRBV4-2,CASSQASHQGANYEQYF,TGTGCCAGCAGCCAAGCATCCCACCAGGGGGCTAACTACGAGCAGTACTTC
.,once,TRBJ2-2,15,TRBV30,CAWSSLGSETGELFF,TGTGCCTGGAGTTCGTTAGGGAGTGAAACCGGGGAGCTGTTTTTT
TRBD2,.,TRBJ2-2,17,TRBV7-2,CASSLLAGGPNTGELFF,TGTGCCAGCAGCTTACTAGCGGGAGGGCCGAACACCGGGGAGCTGTTTTTT
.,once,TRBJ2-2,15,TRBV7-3,CASSSGGANTGELFF,TGTGCCAGCAGCTCGGGGGGCGCGAACACCGGGGAGCTGTTTTTT
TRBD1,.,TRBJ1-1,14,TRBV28,CASSSPQGAGEAFF,TGTGCCAGCAGTTCACCTCAGGGGGCAGGGGAAGCTTTCTTT
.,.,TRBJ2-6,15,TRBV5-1,CASSPEGSGANVLTF,TGCGCCAGCAGCCCTGAGGGTTCTGGGGCCAACGTCCTGACTTTC
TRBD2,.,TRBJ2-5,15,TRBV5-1,CASSLLAGEGETQYF,TGCGCCAGCAGCTTGCTAGCGGGAGAAGGGGAGACCCAGTACTTC